This T cell receptor (beta chain) was documented in a study of PD-1 blockade in mismatch repair-deficient tumors. General observations from the study: Tumor-resident clones, often absent from pretreatment blood, expanded after pembrolizumab and then contracted.

The time point was: roughly 9-day in vitro stimulation with candidate neoantigen peptide 5. Seven ELISpot-reactive neoantigen peptides each drove a roughly 9-day in vitro stimulation. In regard to this clone: Its antigen is unidentified.

Some clones are missing from TCRdb's copy, which holds only in-frame ones; the method was immunoSEQ multiplex PCR. This table holds approximately 15,000 clones, 84% found once. The germline V gene encodes CDR1 SEHNR and CDR2 FQNEAQ (reference sequence). This CDR3 contains 14 residues. V lost 2 bases and J lost 5, with 12 bases in between. The chain couples TRBV7-9 to TRBJ2-5, with D unclear. This sample comprised cells cultured in vitro, obtained from a patient treated with pembrolizumab. The origin of this receptor is an adult with mismatch repair-deficient cancer. The chain's CDR3 is CASSLLQTGETQYF. CDR3 DNA: TGTGCCAGCAGCTTATTACAGACGGGTGAGACCCAGTACTTC.